Presented here are 31 T cell receptor beta chains from one specimen sequenced in a study of radiation and T cells in renal cell carcinoma. Time point reported: blood 2 weeks post-SBRT. This sample's treatment: 15 Gy SBRT to primary tumor, nephrectomy 4 weeks later. Libraries were prepared by immunoSEQ multiplex PCR; TCRdb keeps only in-frame clonotypes and omits some of them. The table records tens of thousands of clones, just over 75% of them present only once. The material was blood, obtained from a patient whose treatment included radiotherapy and nephrectomy. The receptor set was obtained from a man between 60 and 70 years old with renal cell carcinoma.

CDR3 coding DNA: TGTGCCATCAGTGAGTCTCGCGGGGCTGAAGCTTTCTTT. This encodes CAISESRGAEAFF. The chain is built from TRBV10-3 and TRBJ1-1; D gene unclear. The CDR3 is 13 amino acids. V shed 0 bases and J shed 6 bases, with 8 bases lying between them. CDR1 is ENHRY and CDR2 is SYGVKD in the germline V gene.

The chain combines TRBV13 with TRBJ2-1; 11 nucleotides agree with TRBD2. The germline V gene encodes CDR1 PRHDT and CDR2 FYEKMQ (reference sequence). There are 15 residues in the CDR3. V lost 3 bases and J lost 8; bases outside the gene matches: 6. The CDR3 bases are TGTGCCAGCAGCTTCCGGGGTAGCGGGAGGGATGAGCAGTTCTTC. It translates to CASSFRGSGRDEQFF.

This rearrangement joins TRBV6-5 to TRBJ1-2; D not certain. The CDR3 consists of 13 residues. Trimming pared 7 bases from V and 2 bases from J, leaving 11 bases between. Looked up from germline, CDR1 is MNHEY and CDR2 is SVGAGI. This CDR3 is CASMSPGNYGYTF. The CDR3 DNA sequence: TGTGCCAGCATGTCCCCGGGGAACTATGGCTACACCTTC.

The chain is built from TRBV15 and TRBJ2-5; TRBD1 agrees at 8 bases. V shed 3 bases and J 5 bases; nucleotides not matched to a gene: 5. Germline V gives CDR1 LNHNV, CDR2 YYDKDF (reference sequence). CDR3 length equals 14 residues. In DNA form, the CDR3 reads TGTGCCACCAGCAGGGGACAGGCGGTGGAGACCCAGTACTTC. Translated: CATSRGQAVETQYF.

The V call is TRBV29-1, the J call TRBJ2-5; D is unclear. Germline CDR1 reads SQVTM; CDR2 reads ANQGSEA. Trimming removed 6 bases at V and 5 bases at J, with 13 bases between. This CDR3 contains 12 residues. The CDR3 region has the DNA TGCAGCGTCTTAGAAACTGGGGAGACCCAGTACTTC. It specifies CSVLETGETQYF.

This clone was observed a handful of times. The chain carries TRBV7-9 and TRBJ2-2, with D uncertain. Trimming removed 5 bases at V and 3 bases at J, with 7 bases between. Germline V gene lookup returns CDR1 SEHNR and CDR2 FQNEAQ (reference sequence). The CDR3 sequence is 13 residues long. The CDR3 protein is CASSISYTGELFF. The CDR3 bases are TGTGCCAGCAGCATCTCGTACACCGGGGAGCTGTTTTTT.

The chain uses TRBV6-6 and TRBJ2-1; D possibly corresponds to TRBD2 (6 bases). The CDR3 consists of 16 residues. Trimming cost V 5 bases and J 0 bases, with 14 bases left between them. Germline-derived CDR1 and CDR2 are MNHNY and SVGAGI (reference sequence). CDR3 sequence: CASSGLGGSSYNEQFF. In DNA, the CDR3 is TGTGCCAGCAGTGGCCTCGGGGGTAGCTCCTACAATGAGCAGTTCTTC.

This chain uses TRBV2 with TRBJ2-5, with D perhaps being TRBD1 or TRBD2 (5 bases each). The CDR3 is made up of 14 amino acids. V was shortened by 7 bases and J by 1 base, with 13 bases between the two germline ends. Germline CDR1 and CDR2: SNHLY and FYNNEI. CDR3 bases: TGTGCCAGCACACCCCCGGGGACCCAAGAGACCCAGTACTTC. Protein product: CASTPPGTQETQYF.

The chain carries TRBV14 and TRBJ1-1, with no clear D. Trimming removed 5 bases from V and 4 bases from J, with 11 bases in between. Germline V CDR1 and CDR2: SGHDN, FVKESK. The CDR3 loop spans 13 amino acids. The CDR3 bases are TGTGCCAGCAGCTTCGGGAAGGGCACTGAAGCTTTCTTT. Its protein product is CASSFGKGTEAFF.

The chain uses TRBV2 and TRBJ1-2; D remains ambiguous. Trimming cost V 2 bases and J 9 bases, with 7 bases left between them. Germline V gives CDR1 SNHLY, CDR2 FYNNEI. The CDR3 length is 11 residues. The CDR3 region has the DNA TGTGCCAGCAGTGAATCGAATAGCTACACCTTC. Its translation is CASSESNSYTF.

V is TRBV7-2 and J is TRBJ1-6; D gene uncertain. This CDR3 has 14 amino acids. V lost 2 bases, J lost 7 bases, and 9 bases lay in between. In germline, CDR1 is SGHTA, CDR2 FQGNSA. CDR3 coding DNA: TGTGCCAGCAGCTTAACTTTAGGGAATTCACCCCTCCACTTT. Protein product: CASSLTLGNSPLHF.

This chain connects TRBV19 to TRBJ1-5; TRBD1 matches 11 bases. Germline assignment: CDR1 LNHDA and CDR2 SQIVND (reference sequence). V was clipped by 6 bases and J by 7 bases; unmatched bases: 14. The CDR3 extends over 17 amino acids. The CDR3 spells CASRTSGTGGGEQPQHF. The DNA for the CDR3 is TGTGCCAGTAGGACCTCCGGGACAGGGGGAGGCGAACAGCCCCAGCATTTT.

In this sample, this clone turned up a few times. CDR3 sequence reads: CASSSNRVSTYEQYF. CDR3 sequence (DNA): TGTGCCAGCAGCTCCAACCGGGTCAGTACCTACGAGCAGTACTTC. This chain links TRBV7-2 with TRBJ2-7; D is uncertain. The CDR3 is 15 amino acids. Trimming took off 4 bases at V and 2 bases at J, with 15 bases between the two ends. In germline, CDR1 is SGHTA, CDR2 FQGNSA.

This clone appeared a few times. The rearrangement uses TRBV5-1 and TRBJ2-5; TRBD2 matches at 9 bases. After removal of 3 bases from V and 3 bases from J, the junction contained 9 bases not matched to a gene. Germline CDR1 SGHRS, CDR2 YFSETQ. This CDR3 has 16 amino acids. CDR3 DNA sequence: TGCGCCAGCAGCTCACGAGTGACTAGCGGCGAAGAGACCCAGTACTTC. It yields the protein CASSSRVTSGEETQYF.

The rearrangement joins TRBV11-2 to TRBJ1-5; D is possibly TRBD1 (6 bases). The V gene's germline CDR1 is SGHAT and CDR2 FQNNGV. The CDR3 contains 18 residues. V lost 4 bases and J 2 bases, leaving 21 bases between the germline ends. The CDR3 nucleotides read TGTGCCAGCAGCTCCAGTAGGGGGGCCCTCGGGGGCAATCAGCCCCAGCATTTT. As protein: CASSSSRGALGGNQPQHF.

This clone appeared once. This chain uses TRBV29-1 with TRBJ2-1; D is undetermined. Trimming shortened V by 7 bases and J by 10 bases, and 17 bases separated the two germline ends. CDR3 length: 12 residues. Per the germline V gene, CDR1 is SQVTM and CDR2 is ANQGSEA. In DNA, the CDR3 is TGCAGCGCCCTACGTACTTCGACGGAGCAGTTCTTC. It translates to CSALRTSTEQFF.

This clone was counted a few times. The chain employs TRBV9 and TRBJ2-7; perhaps TRBD2 as D (6 bases). This CDR3 spans 19 amino acids. Trimming removed 4 bases from V and 0 bases from J, with 26 bases in between. The germline CDR1 and CDR2 sequences are SGDLS and YYNGEE. CDR3 sequence reads: CASSSTTRGGTHNSYEQYV. DNA for the CDR3: TGTGCCAGCAGCTCCACGACACGTGGGGGGACCCATAACTCCTACGAGCAGTACGTC.

A note on this clone: The same CDR3 is also encoded by other DNA sequences in this sample. The chain combines TRBV18 with TRBJ1-4; D unclear. With 2 bases removed from V and 0 bases from J, the gap between germline ends came to 7 bases. The CDR3 contains 15 residues. Germline assignment: CDR1 KGHSH and CDR2 LQKENI. CDR3 protein: CASSPSRATNEKLFF. The DNA of the CDR3 is TGTGCCAGCTCACCATCTCGTGCAACTAATGAAAAACTGTTTTTT.

This clone was observed a few times. The genes are TRBV30 and TRBJ2-1; D may be TRBD2 (6 bases). The CDR3 loop spans 14 amino acids. The germline V gene encodes CDR1 GTSNPN and CDR2 SVGIG (reference sequence). V lost 3 bases and J lost 10, with 19 bases in between. The CDR3 is CAWRTTGSRGEQFF. The CDR3 DNA reads TGTGCCTGGAGGACGACCGGGAGCAGAGGCGAGCAGTTCTTC.

The chain links TRBV18 to TRBJ1-5, with 7 bases that match TRBD1. The CDR3 has 15 residues. J gave up 7 bases and V 2 bases, and 8 bases lay outside the gene matches. Germline CDR1 and CDR2: KGHSH and LQKENI. CDR3 nucleotides: TGTGCCAGCTCACCAAACAGGGGCGCAGAACAGCCCCAGCATTTT. The encoded protein is CASSPNRGAEQPQHF.

The gene calls are TRBV9 and TRBJ1-5; perhaps TRBD1 as D (5 bases). The V end was cut by 4 bases, the J end by 3 bases, with 11 bases between. There are 14 residues in the CDR3. Germline V gene sequence: CDR1 SGDLS, CDR2 YYNGEE. CDR3 residues: CASSPGPDNQPQHF. Written as DNA, the CDR3 is TGTGCCAGCAGCCCGGGACCGGACAATCAGCCCCAGCATTTT.

This clone was seen more than once but under ten times. The rearrangement joins TRBV7-2 to TRBJ2-7; D is unclear. Germline CDR1 reads SGHTA; CDR2 reads FQGNSA. This CDR3 contains 15 residues. The V end lost 1 base, the J end lost 2 bases, and 12 bases lay between the germline ends. The CDR3 protein is CASSLGAETTYEQYF. The CDR3 DNA follows: TGTGCCAGCAGCTTAGGTGCGGAGACGACCTACGAGCAGTACTTC.

CDR3 DNA sequence: TGTGCCAGTACTGTCGGACCGGCTAACTATGGCTACACCTTC. It specifies CASTVGPANYGYTF. The chain carries TRBV19 and TRBJ1-2; D unresolved. V was clipped by 7 bases and J by 0 bases, with 12 bases between them. The length of the CDR3 is 14 residues. CDR1 is LNHDA, CDR2 SQIVND, per germline (reference sequence).

J is TRBJ1-1 and V is TRBV18; D is ambiguous. Looked up from germline, CDR1 is KGHSH and CDR2 is LQKENI. The CDR3 is 14 residues long. V dropped 0 bases and J dropped 1 base, with 6 bases sitting between them. CDR3 protein: CASSPPNKNTEAFF. In DNA form, the CDR3 reads TGTGCCAGCTCACCACCGAACAAGAACACTGAAGCTTTCTTT.

J is TRBJ2-2 and V is TRBV7-7, with 7 bases that match TRBD1. Germline V gene lookup returns CDR1 SSHAT and CDR2 FNYEAQ (reference sequence). The CDR3 is made up of 15 amino acids. V shed 6 bases and J 2 bases; nucleotides not matched to a gene: 6. Here the CDR3 DNA reads TGTGCCAGCAGTCTGGGACAGCTTAACACCGGGGAGCTGTTTTTT. It codes for CASSLGQLNTGELFF.

The CDR3 reads CASSWTSGVNNEQFF. The CDR3 DNA sequence: TGTGCCAGCAGCTGGACTAGCGGAGTCAACAATGAGCAGTTCTTC. V is TRBV7-2 and J is TRBJ2-1, with TRBD2 identical over 10 bases. The CDR3 contains 15 residues. The junction had 5 bases not matched to a gene; V was cut back by 4 bases and J by 5 bases. CDR1 and CDR2 from the germline V gene are SGHTA and FQGNSA.

The chain uses TRBV6-1 and TRBJ2-7; D is possibly TRBD2 (5 bases). Germline V lookup: CDR1 MNHNS, CDR2 SASEGT. The CDR3 length is 14 residues. Trimming removed 6 bases at V and 0 bases at J, with 12 bases between. The CDR3 DNA sequence: TGTGCCAGCAGGTCGAGCGGAAGCTCCTACGAGCAGTACGTC. It codes for CASRSSGSSYEQYV.

The chain joins TRBV29-1 to TRBJ1-1, with D perhaps matching TRBD1 (5 bases). Between the trimmed V and J ends, which lost 3 bases and 3 bases, there was a span of 8 bases. Germline loops: CDR1 SQVTM, CDR2 ANQGSEA. This CDR3 has 12 amino acids. The CDR3 coding sequence is TGCAGCGTTGATCCCAGGGACACTGAAGCTTTCTTT. Its protein is CSVDPRDTEAFF.

This rearrangement joins TRBV30 to TRBJ1-4, with D hard to call. Germline values: CDR1 GTSNPN, CDR2 SVGIG (reference sequence). This CDR3 spans 14 amino acids. Trimming pared 2 bases from V and 5 bases from J, leaving 12 bases between. DNA of the CDR3: TGTGCCTGGAGTCTGGGCCATGCAAATGAAAAACTGTTTTTT. Protein sequence: CAWSLGHANEKLFF.

The chain carries TRBV19 and TRBJ1-5; perhaps TRBD1 as D (5 bases). CDR3 length: 15 amino acids. Germline values: CDR1 LNHDA, CDR2 SQIVND (reference sequence). Trimming took 5 bases from V and 2 from J, leaving 13 bases between them. The CDR3 sequence: CASSEGREGNQPQHF. The CDR3 nucleotides read TGTGCCAGTAGTGAGGGCAGGGAAGGCAATCAGCCCCAGCATTTT.

The gene calls are TRBV30 and TRBJ2-2; 7 bases align to TRBD1. Per germline, CDR1 GTSNPN and CDR2 SVGIG (reference sequence). V gave up 3 bases and J gave up 4 bases; unmatched junction bases: 5. There are 14 residues in the CDR3. The CDR3 loop reads CAWRPGTATGELFF. The DNA for the CDR3 is TGTGCCTGGAGACCGGGGACAGCCACCGGGGAGCTGTTTTTT. The full variable domain, with the rest looked up from reference TRBV30 and TRBJ2-2, is SQTIHQWPATLVQPVGSPLSLECTVEGTSNPNLYWYRQAAGRGLQLLFYSVGIGQISSEVPQNLSASRPQDRQFILSSKKLLLSDSGFYLCAWRPGTATGELFFGEGSRLTVL.